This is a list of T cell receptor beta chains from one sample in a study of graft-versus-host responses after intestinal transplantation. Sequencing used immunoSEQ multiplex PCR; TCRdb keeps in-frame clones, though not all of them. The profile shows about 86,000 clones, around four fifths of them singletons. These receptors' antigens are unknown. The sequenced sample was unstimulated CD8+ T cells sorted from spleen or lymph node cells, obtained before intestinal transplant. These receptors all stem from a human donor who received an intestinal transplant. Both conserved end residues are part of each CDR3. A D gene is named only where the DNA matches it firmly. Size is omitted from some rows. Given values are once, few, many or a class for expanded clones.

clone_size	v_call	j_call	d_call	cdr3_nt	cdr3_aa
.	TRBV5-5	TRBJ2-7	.	TGTGCCAGCAGCTCCCCCGGGGGCCCGGCATCCTACGAGCAGTACTTC	CASSSPGGPASYEQYF
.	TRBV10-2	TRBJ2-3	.	TGCGCCAGCAGCCCCGTCAGCGGCACAGATACGCAGTATTTT	CASSPVSGTDTQYF
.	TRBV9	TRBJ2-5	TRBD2	TGTGCCAGCAACTCGGGACTAGCGGAGCAAGAGACCCAGTACTTC	CASNSGLAEQETQYF
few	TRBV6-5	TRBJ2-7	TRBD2	TGTGCCAGCAGTTACTCGAGTAGCGGGGGCTACGAGCAGTACTTC	CASSYSSSGGYEQYF
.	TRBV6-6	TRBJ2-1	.	TGTGCCAGCAGCTCCGGGAGCGGGAATGAGCAGTTCTTC	CASSSGSGNEQFF
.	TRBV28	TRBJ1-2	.	TGTGCCAGCAGTTTGTCGGGAGCAGGACATAATCTACCTCCCTATGGCTACACCTTC	CASSLSGAGHNLPPYGYTF
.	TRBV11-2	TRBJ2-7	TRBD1	TGTGCCAGCAGCTTGGGGACAGGGGGCTACGAGCAGTACTTC	CASSLGTGGYEQYF
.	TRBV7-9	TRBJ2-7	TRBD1	TGTGCCAGCAGCTCAGGACAGGGGGAAAGGAACGAGCAGTACTTC	CASSSGQGERNEQYF
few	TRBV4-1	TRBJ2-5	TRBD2	TGCGCCAGCAGCCACGTAGCGGGGGCGGGGGAGACCCAGTACTTC	CASSHVAGAGETQYF
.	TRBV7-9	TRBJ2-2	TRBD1	TGTGCCAGCAGCTTAGTCTGGACAGGGGACACCGGGGAGCTGTTTTTT	CASSLVWTGDTGELFF
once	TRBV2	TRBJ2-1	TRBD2	TGTGCCAGCAAGGCTAGCGGGGGGGCGCAGTTCTTC	CASKASGGAQFF
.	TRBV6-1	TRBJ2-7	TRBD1	TGTGCCAGCAATTCAGGACAGGGGTTCTACGAGCAGTACTTC	CASNSGQGFYEQYF
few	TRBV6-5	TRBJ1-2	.	TGTGCCAGCAGTTACGGGGACAACCCTAACTATGGCTACACCTTC	CASSYGDNPNYGYTF
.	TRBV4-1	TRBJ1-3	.	TGCGCCAGCAGCCAAGATTGCCCGAAATGCGGGCAGGGCGGCGGATCTGGAAACACCATATATTTT	CASSQDCPKCGQGGGSGNTIYF
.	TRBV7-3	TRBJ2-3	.	TGTGCCAGCAGCTTGGGACACTCGGGCACAGATACGCAGTATTTT	CASSLGHSGTDTQYF
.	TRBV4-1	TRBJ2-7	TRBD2	TGCGCCAGCAGCCAAGCCGGGACTAGCAACCGCGAGCAGTACTTC	CASSQAGTSNREQYF
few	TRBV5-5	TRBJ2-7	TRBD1	TGTGCCAGCAGCCCAACAGGGGAAGAGCAGTACTTC	CASSPTGEEQYF
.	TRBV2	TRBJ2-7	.	TGTGCCAGCAGTGAAGTTAGCGCTACCTACGAGCAGTACTTC	CASSEVSATYEQYF
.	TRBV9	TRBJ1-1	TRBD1	TGTGCCAGCAGCGAATTGGGACAGGGAAACACTGAAGCTTTCTTT	CASSELGQGNTEAFF
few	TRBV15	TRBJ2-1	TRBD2	TGTGCCACCAGCAGACCTCCGGGACTAGCACGAGGAGAGCAGTTCTTC	CATSRPPGLARGEQFF
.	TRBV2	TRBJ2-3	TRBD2	TGTGCCAGCAGTGTTCTAGCGGGGACTTTCACAGATACGCAGTATTTT	CASSVLAGTFTDTQYF
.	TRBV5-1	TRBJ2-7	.	TGCGCCAGCAGCTTGGGGGACACCTACGAGCAGTACTTC	CASSLGDTYEQYF
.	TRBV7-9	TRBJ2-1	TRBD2	TGTGCCAGCAGCTCTACTAGCGGGGGGGCATATGAGCAGTTCTTC	CASSSTSGGAYEQFF
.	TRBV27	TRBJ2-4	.	TGTGCCAGCAGTTTAAATAGAGGAGGGGCCAAAAACATTCAGTACTTC	CASSLNRGGAKNIQYF
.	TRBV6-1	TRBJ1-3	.	TGTGCCAGCAGTGAACTACAGCGCTCTGGAAACACCATATATTTT	CASSELQRSGNTIYF
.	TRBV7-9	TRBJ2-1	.	TGTGCCAGCAGCTCCGGCCTCGAGCAGTTCTTC	CASSSGLEQFF
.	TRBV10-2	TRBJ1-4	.	TGCGCCAGCAGTAAGTCGTGGGTGCCAACTAATGAAAAACTGTTTTTT	CASSKSWVPTNEKLFF
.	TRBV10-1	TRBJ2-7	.	TGCGCCAGCAGTGAGTCTCAACAGGGTCCGGAATACGAGCAGTACTTC	CASSESQQGPEYEQYF
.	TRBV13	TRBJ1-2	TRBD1	TGTGCCAGCAGCTTAACAGGGGCCGTCTATGGCTACACCTTC	CASSLTGAVYGYTF
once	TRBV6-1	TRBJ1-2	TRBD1	TGTGCCAGCAGTCCTCTTCCGGACAGGGGTGAAGGCTACACCTTC	CASSPLPDRGEGYTF
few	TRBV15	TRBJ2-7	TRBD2	TGTGCCACCAGCAGAGACGGGACTAGCGGGGTCGAGCAGTACTTC	CATSRDGTSGVEQYF
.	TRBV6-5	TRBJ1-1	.	TGTGCCAGCAGTTACTCGTCTACAGGCCTTGAAGCTTTCTTT	CASSYSSTGLEAFF
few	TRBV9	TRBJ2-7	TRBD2	TGTGCCAGCAGCCCAGAGGGGCTAGCGGACCCCTCAGAGCAGTACTTC	CASSPEGLADPSEQYF
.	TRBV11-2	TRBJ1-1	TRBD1	TGTGCCAGCAGCTTATGGCGCCCCCCCGACAGGGAAGGAAACACTGAAGCTTTCTTT	CASSLWRPPDREGNTEAFF
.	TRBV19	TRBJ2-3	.	TGTGCCAGTAGTATAAGTAACATAAGGCGCAGATACACAGATACGCAGTATTTT	CASSISNIRRRYTDTQYF
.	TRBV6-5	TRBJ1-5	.	TGTGCCAGCAGTTACTCAGGAAGCAATCAGCCCCAGCATTTT	CASSYSGSNQPQHF
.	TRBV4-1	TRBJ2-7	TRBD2	TGCGCCAGCAGCCAAGAGTTCCCTAGCGGGGGATTCTACGAGCAGTACTTC	CASSQEFPSGGFYEQYF
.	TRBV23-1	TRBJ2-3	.	TGCGCCAGCAGTCGGGGTAGGGGCTCTAGCACAGATACGCAGTATTTT	CASSRGRGSSTDTQYF
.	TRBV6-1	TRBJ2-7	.	TGTGCCAGCAGTGAAAGGGGACGAACCTACGAGCAGTACTTC	CASSERGRTYEQYF
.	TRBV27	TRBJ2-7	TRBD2	TGTGCCAGCAGTCAGGGACTAGCATACGAGCAGTACTTC	CASSQGLAYEQYF
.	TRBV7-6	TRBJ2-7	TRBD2	TGTGCCAGCAGTTCCCGGGAGGAGGCCCCCTACGAGCAGTACTTC	CASSSREEAPYEQYF
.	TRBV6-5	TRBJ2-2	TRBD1	TGTGCCAGCAGTTACTCCGGGACAGGGACCGGGGAGCTGTTTTTT	CASSYSGTGTGELFF
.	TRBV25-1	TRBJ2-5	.	TGTGCCAGCAGTGTACCCTGCCGGGACCTTAGTCTGGAGACCCAGTACTTC	CASSVPCRDLSLETQYF
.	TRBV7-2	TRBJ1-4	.	TGTGCCAGCAGCTTAGTGACGGCTCTGAATGAAAAACTGTTTTTT	CASSLVTALNEKLFF